These T cell receptor beta chains were read from a single sample in a study of blood T cells in healthy people across ages. TCRdb reprocessed the 5' RACE reads via MiXCR and lists one record per CDR3 protein. The table includes about 730,000 distinct CDR3 sequences, about 42% detected once. Sequenced input: blood. These receptors were taken from a woman aged 55-70 years in good health. Each CDR3 is given with its conserved first and last residue. D genes are given only for firm matches. Clone size appears in some rows only: once, few, many, or a class for an expanded clone.

TRBJ2-7 NA many TRBV29-1 CSVEGERGNSYEQYF TGCAGCGTTGAAGGTGAACGGGGGAACTCCTACGAGCAGTACTTC
TRBJ2-5 TRBD2 few TRBV4-3 CASSQEAQREVTKETQYF TGCGCCAGCAGCCAAGAAGCTCAGCGGGAGGTAACAAAAGAGACCCAGTACTTC
TRBJ2-7 NA few TRBV20-1 CSASRGRGGANEQYF TGCAGTGCTAGTAGAGGTCGCGGGGGCGCGAATGAGCAGTACTTC
TRBJ2-7 TRBD1 NA TRBV6-1 CASSEGGPGQGFYEQYF TGTGCCAGCAGTGAAGGGGGACCGGGACAGGGGTTCTACGAGCAGTACTTC
TRBJ2-1 TRBD1 few TRBV4-3 CADPRDRGSNEQFF TGCGCCGATCCTCGGGACAGGGGGTCCAATGAGCAGTTCTTC
TRBJ2-3 TRBD2 few TRBV9 CASSPTSGIATDTQYF TGTGCCAGCAGCCCGACTAGCGGGATAGCCACAGATACGCAGTATTTT
TRBJ1-1 NA NA TRBV29-1 CSVEAAGWATEAFF TGCAGCGTTGAAGCTGCTGGGTGGGCCACTGAAGCTTTCTTT
TRBJ2-7 NA NA TRBV29-1 CSVEVGRYEQYF TGCAGCGTTGAGGTGGGACGCTACGAGCAGTACTTC
TRBJ2-2 NA NA TRBV6-6 CASTKGEYTGELFF TGTGCCAGCACCAAGGGAGAATACACCGGGGAGCTGTTTTTT
TRBJ1-3 TRBD1 few TRBV20-1 CSAREGGNTIYF TGCAGTGCTAGAGAAGGGGGCAACACCATATATTTT
TRBJ2-1 TRBD2 NA TRBV20-1 CSARDGTSGPGGSYNEQFF TGCAGTGCTAGAGACGGGACTAGCGGGCCCGGGGGCTCCTACAATGAGCAGTTCTTC
TRBJ2-7 NA NA TRBV7-6 CASSMDRSYEQYF TGTGCCAGCAGCATGGACAGATCCTACGAGCAGTACTTC
TRBJ2-4 NA once TRBV27 CASSLRGLAKNIQYF TGTGCCAGCAGTTTAAGGGGATTAGCCAAAAACATTCAGTACTTC
TRBJ2-1 TRBD2 few TRBV5-1 CASRTPAGGLYNEQFF TGCGCCAGCAGAACCCCAGCGGGGGGACTTTACAATGAGCAGTTCTTC
TRBJ2-7 NA NA TRBV9 CASSVGGSQTYEQYF TGTGCCAGCAGCGTCGGAGGTAGTCAGACCTACGAGCAGTACTTC
TRBJ1-2 TRBD1 NA TRBV25-1 CASSEAGTGTGVYGYTF TGTGCCAGCAGTGAAGCGGGGACAGGGACCGGTGTATATGGCTACACCTTC
TRBJ1-1 TRBD1 NA TRBV29-1 CSARQGGNTEAFF TGCAGCGCCCGACAGGGAGGGAACACTGAAGCTTTCTTT
TRBJ2-5 NA NA TRBV28 CASRVAQETQYF TGTGCCAGCAGGGTGGCCCAAGAGACTCAGTACTTC
TRBJ2-7 NA many TRBV3-1 CASSLHLGHFYEQYF TGTGCCAGCAGCCTACACCTGGGACACTTCTACGAGCAGTACTTC
TRBJ2-1 TRBD2 NA TRBV27 CASSFRTSSYNEQFF TGTGCCAGCAGTTTCAGGACTAGCTCCTACAATGAGCAGTTCTTC
TRBJ2-1 TRBD1 few TRBV14 CASSQDFGRGNEQFF TGTGCCAGCAGCCAAGATTTTGGCAGGGGGAATGAGCAGTTCTTC
TRBJ2-7 TRBD2 few TRBV6-1 CASLRRLAGDEQYF TGTGCCAGCCTTAGACGACTAGCGGGGGACGAGCAGTACTTC
TRBJ1-1 NA once TRBV4-1 CASSPPPGRNTEAFF TGCGCCAGCAGCCCCCCGCCCGGGCGGAACACTGAAGCTTTCTTT
TRBJ2-7 NA few TRBV6-5 CASSPDNIYEQYF TGTGCCAGCAGTCCCGACAACATCTACGAGCAGTACTTC
TRBJ2-7 NA many TRBV7-9 CASSSGGLEQYF TGTGCCAGCAGTTCCGGCGGTCTCGAGCAGTACTTC
TRBJ2-4 TRBD2 few TRBV6-6 CASTLAGGRNIQYF TGTGCCAGCACCTTAGCGGGGGGGCGGAACATTCAGTACTTC
TRBJ2-7 TRBD2 NA TRBV5-1 CASSSSTSGGTYEQYF TGCGCCAGCAGCTCGTCGACTAGCGGGGGGACCTACGAGCAGTACTTC
TRBJ2-1 TRBD2 NA TRBV19 CASSVTGGEQFF TGTGCCAGTAGTGTTACGGGAGGTGAGCAGTTCTTC
TRBJ2-7 NA once TRBV6-5 CASKTVPGEQYF TGTGCCAGCAAAACGGTACCGGGCGAGCAGTACTTC
TRBJ2-7 TRBD2 NA TRBV20-1 CSARGTSGRALYEQYF TGCAGTGCTAGGGGGACTAGCGGGAGGGCCTTGTACGAGCAGTACTTC
TRBJ2-7 TRBD1 NA TRBV5-1 CASSRDRGQYEQYF TGCGCCAGCAGCAGGGACAGGGGGCAGTACGAGCAGTACTTC
TRBJ2-7 NA NA TRBV24-1 CATSGPRDEQYF TGTGCCACCAGTGGTCCTCGGGACGAGCAGTACTTC
TRBJ2-7 NA NA TRBV24-1 CATSDLPGLVTERYF TGTGCCACCAGTGATTTGCCGGGACTGGTTACTGAGCGGTACTTC
TRBJ2-7 NA NA TRBV28 CATTWTAGSNEQYF TGTGCCACAACCTGGACGGCAGGTTCAAACGAGCAGTACTTC
TRBJ2-3 NA NA TRBV25-1 CASSEPGLGTDTQYF TGTGCCAGCAGTGAGCCGGGACTCGGCACAGATACGCAGTATTTT
TRBJ1-1 NA NA TRBV11-1 CASSQHGTEAFF TGTGCCAGCAGCCAACATGGGACTGAAGCTTTCTTT
TRBJ2-4 NA once TRBV12-3/TRBV12-4 CASSLEEASKNIQYF TGTGCCAGCAGTTTAGAGGAGGCGTCCAAAAACATTCAGTACTTC
TRBJ2-3 TRBD1 NA TRBV18 CASSPGQEQGDTQYF TGTGCCAGCTCACCGGGACAGGAGCAGGGAGATACGCAGTATTTT
TRBJ2-7 NA NA TRBV4-1 CASSQEPLSPSGQYF TGCGCCAGCAGCCAAGAGCCCCTCTCCCCCTCCGGGCAGTACTTC
TRBJ1-5 NA NA TRBV6-5 CASRTNSNQPQHF TGTGCCAGCCGAACGAATAGCAATCAGCCCCAGCATTTT
TRBJ2-5 NA NA TRBV5-6 CASSLPLAQQETQYF TGTGCCAGCAGCTTGCCGCTAGCGCAGCAAGAGACCCAGTACTTC
TRBJ2-7 TRBD1 NA TRBV6-6 CASSAPRDRNYEQYF TGTGCCAGCAGCGCTCCTCGGGACAGGAATTACGAGCAGTACTTC
TRBJ2-5 NA few TRBV4-3 CASSRNRGVGAETQYF TGCGCCAGCAGCCGAAACCGAGGGGTGGGGGCAGAGACCCAGTACTTC
TRBJ2-7 NA NA TRBV20-1 CSARDTNGDPSYYNEQYF TGCAGTGCTAGAGATACTAACGGGGACCCCTCTTACTACAATGAGCAGTACTTC
TRBJ2-3 NA NA TRBV27 CASSGLGDTQYF TGTGCCAGCAGTGGACTGGGAGATACGCAGTATTTT
TRBJ2-7 NA NA TRBV28 CASSSLKGRINYEQYF TGTGCCAGCAGTTCCCTTAAGGGACGAATAAACTACGAGCAGTACTTC
TRBJ2-3 TRBD1 few TRBV12-3/TRBV12-4 CASDTGGTDTQYF TGTGCCAGCGACACAGGGGGCACAGATACGCAGTATTTT
TRBJ2-5 NA few TRBV20-1 CSEFTIRAQETQYF TGCAGTGAGTTTACTATCAGGGCTCAAGAGACCCAGTACTTC